The 27 T cell receptor beta chains below all came from one sample that was sequenced in a study of identical twins. Each CDR3 protein gets one entry after TCRdb re-called the 5' RACE reads with MiXCR. The data contain approximately 210,000 distinct CDR3 sequences, roughly 15% of them singletons. The sample also formed part of further work on T cells expressing NK-cell markers.

The material sequenced was CD8+ T cells sorted from blood. The receptors derive from a woman aged 18-30 years in good health.

This clonotype was found a few times. The chain couples TRBV29-1 to TRBJ2-7; D unclear. The CDR3 runs to 12 residues. The germline gives CDR1 SQVTM, CDR2 ANQGSEA. Trimming stripped 5 bases from V and 6 bases from J, with 14 bases between. The CDR3 region is CSVLSGFAEQYF. The CDR3 region has the DNA TGCAGCGTTCTCTCGGGTTTTGCCGAGCAGTACTTC.

This rearrangement joins TRBV7-9 to TRBJ2-1; D not resolved. The CDR3 is 12 residues long. Germline V gene data show CDR1 as SEHNR and CDR2 as FQNEAQ (reference sequence). V was shortened by 0 bases and J by 10 bases, with 7 bases between the two germline ends. CDR3 amino acids: CASSLADPEQFF. CDR3 nucleotide sequence: TGTGCCAGCAGCTTAGCGGACCCCGAGCAGTTCTTC.

The table lists this clonotype with a few counts. The V and J genes are TRBV7-8 and TRBJ2-1; 10 nucleotides align to TRBD2. The J segment lost 10 bases and the V segment lost 4 bases, leaving 10 bases of the junction unmatched. The CDR3 runs to 15 residues. Germline CDR1 is SGHVS and CDR2 is FQNEAQ. CDR3 coding DNA: TGTGCCAGCAGCTCACCGGGACTAGCGTTCCGCGAGCAGTTCTTC. This encodes CASSSPGLAFREQFF.

Ten or more counts support this clonotype. The chain joins TRBV20-1 to TRBJ2-3; D is uncertain. The length of the CDR3 is 10 residues. Per germline, CDR1 DFQATT and CDR2 SNEGSKA (reference sequence). The V end lost 5 bases, the J end lost 5 bases, and 5 bases lay between the germline ends. The CDR3 coding sequence is TGCAGTGCTCTACGAGATACGCAGTATTTT. Its protein product is CSALRDTQYF.

This clonotype has only a few counts. The chain is built from TRBV6-1 and TRBJ2-7; D uncertain. V gave up 6 bases and J gave up 6 bases, with 12 bases separating them. The germline CDR1 and CDR2 sequences are MNHNS and SASEGT. The CDR3 loop spans 12 amino acids. CDR3 region: CASREIGPEQYF. CDR3 coding DNA: TGTGCCAGCAGGGAGATAGGGCCCGAGCAGTACTTC.

This clonotype was found a few times. The V gene is TRBV27, the J gene TRBJ2-2; D is unresolved. There are 14 residues in the CDR3. Trimming took 6 bases from V and 6 from J, leaving 14 bases between them. The germline V gene encodes CDR1 MNHEY and CDR2 SMNVEV (reference sequence). In DNA, the CDR3 is TGTGCCAGCAGCCTTACCATTATTGCCGGGGAGCTGTTTTTT. It yields the protein CASSLTIIAGELFF.

This chain joins TRBV20-1 and TRBJ1-1; D gene uncertain. This CDR3 is built from 13 residues. V dropped 4 bases and J dropped 1 base, with 10 bases sitting between them. Per germline, CDR1 DFQATT and CDR2 SNEGSKA (reference sequence). CDR3 in DNA: TGCAGTGCTACGGCAGGAGGGAACACTGAAGCTTTCTTT. This translates into CSATAGGNTEAFF.

By share of the sample, this clonotype is medium-sized. This chain connects TRBV6-4 to TRBJ1-6; D is unresolved. The V and J ends lost 2 bases and 6 bases respectively, with 11 bases between them. CDR3 length: 15 residues. Germline V gives CDR1 MRHNA, CDR2 SNTAGT. CDR3 nucleotide sequence: TGTGCCAGCAGTGACAACGTGGAGGGTAATTCACCCCTCCACTTT. This sequence encodes CASSDNVEGNSPLHF.

This clonotype came up a few times. The V call is TRBV7-3, the J call TRBJ2-3; 7 nucleotides align to TRBD2. From germline, CDR1 is SGHTA and CDR2 FQGTGA. The CDR3 contains 17 residues. Unmatched junction bases numbered 10, after V lost 4 bases and J lost 0 bases. CDR3 in amino acids: CASSSRGRRESTDTQYF. The CDR3, as DNA: TGTGCCAGCAGCTCCCGGGGAAGGCGGGAGAGCACAGATACGCAGTATTTT.

This clonotype was seen more than once but under ten times. The chain uses TRBV5-1 and TRBJ1-1; TRBD1 aligns across 7 bases. Germline V CDR1 and CDR2: SGHRS, YFSETQ. The ends lost 2 bases at V and 6 bases at J; junction bases unmatched: 4. CDR3 length equals 13 residues. This CDR3 reads CASSLTGTAEAFF. The CDR3 coding sequence is TGCGCCAGCAGCTTAACCGGGACAGCTGAAGCTTTCTTT.

The genes are TRBV12-3 or TRBV12-4 and TRBJ1-2, with a weak D call TRBD1 (6 bases). This CDR3 contains 13 residues. Between the trimmed V and J ends, which lost 5 bases and 2 bases, there was a span of 9 bases. The CDR3 spells CASSPGQNYGYTF. DNA for the CDR3: TGTGCCAGCAGTCCCGGACAGAACTATGGCTACACCTTC.

In this sample, this clonotype turned up many times. V is TRBV12-3 or TRBV12-4 and J is TRBJ2-1; the D gene could be TRBD1 or TRBD2 (6 bases each). V lost 6 bases to trimming and J lost 6 bases, with 15 bases between them. CDR3 length: 14 amino acids. CDR3 region: CASRSVGGRNEQFF. In DNA, the CDR3 is TGTGCCAGCAGGTCGGTAGGGGGGCGCAATGAGCAGTTCTTC.

This clonotype turned up a few times. The V call is TRBV12-3 or TRBV12-4, the J call TRBJ1-4; D remains unclear. The V gene lost 7 bases and the J gene lost 8 bases, with 17 bases spanning the gap. The CDR3 is made up of 14 amino acids. This chain's CDR3 is CASTARSRPEKLFF. The CDR3 DNA follows: TGTGCCAGCACCGCCCGGTCAAGGCCCGAAAAACTGTTTTTT.

V usage is TRBV7-8 and J usage is TRBJ2-7, with 8 positions matching TRBD2. V lost 7 bases and J lost 3; bases outside the gene matches: 14. The CDR3 loop spans 16 amino acids. Germline V lookup: CDR1 SGHVS, CDR2 FQNEAQ. The CDR3 DNA follows: TGTGCCAGCAATCTCAACGGGGGGGGGTTCATCTACGAGCAGTACTTC. Its translation: CASNLNGGGFIYEQYF.

This clonotype showed up just a few times. The rearrangement links TRBV5-1 to TRBJ2-2; 10 bases fit TRBD2. V dropped 3 bases and J dropped 4; count of bases not matched to a gene: 18. The CDR3 is made up of 20 amino acids. CDR1 is SGHRS and CDR2 is YFSETQ in the germline V gene. CDR3 bases: TGCGCCAGCAGCTGGGACACCCACCAAAGAGCGGGAGGGACCACCGGGGAGCTGTTTTTT. It encodes CASSWDTHQRAGGTTGELFF.

The table lists this clonotype with many counts. The rearrangement joins TRBV9 to TRBJ2-1, with D unresolved. The CDR3 contains 11 residues. From germline, CDR1 is SGDLS and CDR2 YYNGEE. The germline V and J ends were trimmed by 3 bases and 10 bases, with 8 bases remaining between them. This CDR3 reads CASSESNEQFF. CDR3 sequence (DNA): TGTGCCAGCAGCGAATCGAACGAGCAGTTCTTC.

The V gene is TRBV3-1, the J gene TRBJ2-1, with D possibly TRBD1 on 6 matching bases. The CDR3 loop spans 12 amino acids. V dropped 8 bases and J dropped 6 bases, with 11 bases sitting between them. CDR1 is LGHDT, CDR2 YNNKEL, per germline (reference sequence). The DNA for the CDR3 is TGTGCCAGCCAGGGGTCGCCCAATGAGCAGTTCTTC. Translated: CASQGSPNEQFF.

V gene TRBV19 combines with J gene TRBJ1-5, with D possibly TRBD1 on 5 matching bases. There are 15 residues in the CDR3. Germline V gene data show CDR1 as LNHDA and CDR2 as SQIVND (reference sequence). The V gene lost 2 bases and the J gene lost 3 bases, with 11 bases spanning the gap. CDR3 nucleotide sequence: TGTGCCAGTAGTATAAACGGCAGGGTCAATCAGCCCCAGCATTTT. Translation: CASSINGRVNQPQHF.

This clonotype was picked up a small number of times. V usage is TRBV6-5 and J usage is TRBJ1-1; D is unresolved. The CDR3 runs to 13 residues. Germline V gene lookup returns CDR1 MNHEY and CDR2 SVGAGI. Trimming took off 2 bases at V and 5 bases at J, with 9 bases between the two ends. CDR3 DNA sequence: TGTGCCAGCAGTTACGGGATGGGAACTGAAGCTTTCTTT. As protein: CASSYGMGTEAFF.

The chain carries TRBV11-1 and TRBJ2-3, with 10 bases lining up with TRBD2. Germline loops: CDR1 SGHAT, CDR2 FQDESV (reference sequence). Trimming at V came to 6 bases and at J to 1 base, leaving 13 bases not matched to a gene. There are 18 residues in the CDR3. CDR3 DNA sequence: TGTGCCAGCAGATCCGGACTAGCGGACCGGGGCCGCACAGATACGCAGTATTTT. It yields the protein CASRSGLADRGRTDTQYF.

This clonotype was counted between two and nine times. The J gene is TRBJ1-2, the V gene TRBV9; possible D gene TRBD1, 6 bases. This CDR3 is 13 amino acids long. Germline-derived CDR1 and CDR2 are SGDLS and YYNGEE. V was clipped by 0 bases and J by 4 bases, with 7 bases between them. CDR3 sequence reads: CASSVAGAYGYTF. DNA for the CDR3: TGTGCCAGCAGCGTAGCGGGGGCCTATGGCTACACCTTC.

This clonotype was found a few times. The chain couples TRBV5-6 to TRBJ1-2, with 7 positions matching TRBD1. The CDR3 runs to 15 residues. J was trimmed by 4 bases and V by 4 bases; bases with no gene match: 10. The germline gives CDR1 SGHDT, CDR2 YYEEEE. The CDR3 DNA sequence: TGTGCCAGCAGCCGCCGACAGGGAATATCCTATGGCTACACCTTC. This gives the protein CASSRRQGISYGYTF.

The chain has TRBV27 and TRBJ2-1; 8 bases line up with TRBD2. Germline-derived CDR1 and CDR2 are MNHEY and SMNVEV (reference sequence). V dropped 3 bases and J dropped 3; count of bases not matched to a gene: 7. The CDR3 runs 16 residues. CDR3: CASSFVSGGGYNEQFF. The CDR3 DNA reads as TGTGCCAGCAGTTTCGTAAGCGGGGGTGGCTACAATGAGCAGTTCTTC.

This clonotype turned up a few times. This chain connects TRBV27 to TRBJ1-5; D gene unclear. V was trimmed by 2 bases and J by 4 bases, leaving 6 bases between them. The CDR3 is 13 amino acids. The germline gives CDR1 MNHEY, CDR2 SMNVEV (reference sequence). CDR3 DNA: TGTGCCAGCAGTTTAGGGGTGAATCAGCCCCAGCATTTT. Protein: CASSLGVNQPQHF.

The CDR3 region has the DNA TGCGCCAGCAGATACCGACAGTCGTCCGAGCAGTACTTC. Protein product: CASRYRQSSEQYF. The chain recombines TRBV5-1 with TRBJ2-7, with D possibly matching TRBD1 (5 bases). The CDR3 contains 13 residues. V lost 5 bases, J lost 6 bases, and 15 bases lay in between. Germline CDR1 and CDR2: SGHRS and YFSETQ.

The rearrangement joins TRBV6-2 or TRBV6-3 to TRBJ2-2; unclear D gene. The CDR3 consists of 14 residues. CDR1 and CDR2 (germline): MNHEY, SVGEGT. The V end was cut by 3 bases, the J end by 10 bases, with 15 bases between. CDR3 amino acids: CASSYEAPREELFF. In DNA form, the CDR3 reads TGTGCCAGCAGTTATGAGGCCCCAAGGGAGGAGCTGTTTTTT.

The chain employs TRBV2 and TRBJ1-2; TRBD1 might be the D (5 bases). V was trimmed by 4 bases and J by 4 bases, leaving 10 bases between them. Germline V gives CDR1 SNHLY, CDR2 FYNNEI. The CDR3 sequence is 13 residues long. The CDR3: CASSVAGTYGYTF. The CDR3 nucleotides are TGTGCCAGCAGTGTGGCAGGGACCTATGGCTACACCTTC.